Listed here are 3 T cell receptor beta chains from one sample, sequenced in a study of shared clonotypes between healthy human individuals. Libraries were prepared by immunoSEQ multiplex PCR; TCRdb keeps only in-frame clonotypes and omits some of them. The data contain some 1,100,000 clones, about 84% of them singletons. Sequenced sample: memory CD4+ T cells from PBMCs. The subset: CD45RA-negative fraction. The receptors stem from a man aged 18-30 years in good health. Some clones in this sample may be carry-over from other donors' samples.

The chain uses TRBV2 and TRBJ1-1, with D possibly TRBD1 on 6 matching bases. V was clipped by 5 bases and J by 4 bases, with 8 bases between them. CDR1 SNHLY and CDR2 FYNNEI come from the germline V gene. CDR3 size: 12 residues. The DNA of the CDR3 is TGTGCCAGCAGTTCGGACAGCACTGAAGCTTTCTTT. Residues: CASSSDSTEAFF.

This clone was seen only a few times. The V call is TRBV11-2, the J call TRBJ1-2, with D possibly being TRBD1 (5 bases). CDR3 length: 13 residues. Between the trimmed V and J ends, which lost 1 base and 7 bases, there was a span of 10 bases. Germline lookup yields CDR1 SGHAT and CDR2 FQNNGV. CDR3 region: CASSLGGAGGYTF. CDR3 nucleotides: TGTGCCAGCAGCTTAGGAGGGGCCGGTGGCTACACCTTC.

The chain employs TRBV5-4 and TRBJ2-7; 9 nucleotides align to TRBD2. Germline V gives CDR1 SGHNT, CDR2 YYREEE (reference sequence). V was pared by 0 bases and J by 4 bases, with 5 bases of the junction left unmatched. This CDR3 has 15 residues. Here the CDR3 reads CASSLAGTSFYEQYF. The CDR3 DNA reads as TGTGCCAGCAGCTTGGCCGGGACTAGCTTTTACGAGCAGTACTTC.